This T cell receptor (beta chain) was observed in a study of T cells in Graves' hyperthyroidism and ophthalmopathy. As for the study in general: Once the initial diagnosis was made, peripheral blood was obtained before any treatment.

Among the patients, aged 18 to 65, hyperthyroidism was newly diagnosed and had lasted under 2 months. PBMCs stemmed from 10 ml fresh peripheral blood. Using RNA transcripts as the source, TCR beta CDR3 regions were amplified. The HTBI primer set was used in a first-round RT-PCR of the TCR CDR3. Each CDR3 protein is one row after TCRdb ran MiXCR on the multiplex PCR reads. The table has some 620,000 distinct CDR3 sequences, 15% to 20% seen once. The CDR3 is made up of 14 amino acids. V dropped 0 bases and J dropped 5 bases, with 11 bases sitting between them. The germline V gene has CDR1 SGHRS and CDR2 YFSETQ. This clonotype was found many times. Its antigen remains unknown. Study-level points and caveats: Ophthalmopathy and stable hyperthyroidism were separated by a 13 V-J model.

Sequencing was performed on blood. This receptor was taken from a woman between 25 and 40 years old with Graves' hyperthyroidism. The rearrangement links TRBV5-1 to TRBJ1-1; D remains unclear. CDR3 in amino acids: CASSLGGTETEAFF. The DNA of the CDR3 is TGCGCCAGCAGCTTGGGTGGCACGGAAACTGAAGCTTTCTTT.